These 19 T cell receptor beta chains share one sample of origin, sequenced in a study of shared clonotypes between healthy human individuals. Profiled with immunoSEQ multiplex PCR; TCRdb holds only in-frame clones, not every one. This table holds approximately 980,000 clones, over 60% found once. Input material: memory CD4+ T cells sorted from blood. The subset denotes: CD45RA-negative fraction. Receptor source: a man between 18 and 35 years old in good health.

With respect to this clone: Relative to the germline gene, one junction end is altered; a read error may explain this. This rearrangement joins TRBV6-1 to TRBJ2-1; TRBD2 matches at 13 bases. This CDR3 spans 12 amino acids. Per the germline V gene, CDR1 is MNHNS and CDR2 is SASEGT. The CDR3 region has the DNA TGTGCCAGCAGTGAAAGGGGACTAGCGGGGATCTTC. Protein: CASSERGLAGIF.

V gene TRBV30 combines with J gene TRBJ2-3, with TRBD2 as a possible D gene (5 bases). CDR3 length: 11 amino acids. CDR1 is GTSNPN and CDR2 is SVGIG in the germline V gene (reference sequence). Deletions cut 4 bases from V and 5 bases from J, with 7 bases between. In DNA form, the CDR3 reads TGTGCCTGGACCGGGGTAGATACGCAGTATTTT. Translation gives CAWTGVDTQYF.

A word on this clone: The germline gene is not matched at one end of the junction; a read error may be the cause. The chain joins TRBV30 to TRBJ2-1; D perhaps matches TRBD2 (7 bases). Germline CDR1 is GTSNPN and CDR2 is SVGIG (reference sequence). The CDR3 loop spans 14 amino acids. In DNA form, the CDR3 reads TGTGCCTGGAGTCCCGGCCGGGGGGACAAAGAGCAGTTCTTC. This translates into CAWSPGRGDKEQFF. Supplemented by reference TRBV30 and TRBJ2-1, the full variable domain reads SQTIHQWPATLVQPVGSPLSLECTVEGTSNPNLYWYRQAAGRGLQLLFYSVGIGQISSEVPQNLSASRPQDRQFILSSKKLLLSDSGFYLCAWSPGRGDKEQFFGPGTRLTVL.

This clone has just a few counts. The chain uses TRBV4-3 and TRBJ2-5; a possible D gene is TRBD2 (5 bases). This CDR3 region has 14 residues. Trimming left V 1 base short and J 10 bases short, with 16 bases between. Germline CDR1 reads LGHNA; CDR2 reads YSLEER. DNA of the CDR3: TGCGCCAGCAGCCAAGTATGGCCTAGCCTTAGCCAGTACTTC. This gives the protein CASSQVWPSLSQYF.

Worth noting for this clone: The sample has other DNA sequences that encode this CDR3 too. The chain uses TRBV11-2 and TRBJ2-5; D remains ambiguous. The CDR3 sequence is 14 residues long. Germline CDR1 and CDR2: SGHAT and FQNNGV. Deletions cut 3 bases from V and 1 base from J, with 9 bases between. This chain's CDR3 is CASSFSRAQETQYF. The CDR3 DNA reads TGTGCCAGCAGCTTTTCCCGGGCCCAAGAGACCCAGTACTTC.

The rearrangement joins TRBV29-1 to TRBJ1-4; D unresolved. This CDR3 contains 16 residues. Trimming stripped 5 bases from V and 0 bases from J, with 16 bases between. Germline loops: CDR1 SQVTM, CDR2 ANQGSEA. DNA for the CDR3: TGCAGCGTTTTTAGTCCTGGCACCGCAACTAATGAAAAACTGTTTTTT. Its protein is CSVFSPGTATNEKLFF.

This chain uses TRBV19 with TRBJ1-1; D gene ambiguous. Germline V gene sequence: CDR1 LNHDA, CDR2 SQIVND (reference sequence). The CDR3 is 13 amino acids. V lost 4 bases to trimming and J lost 1 base, with 7 bases between them. In DNA, the CDR3 is TGTGCCAGTAGTAAGACGGCGAACACTGAAGCTTTCTTT. It encodes CASSKTANTEAFF.

V and J are TRBV11-2 and TRBJ2-1, with D hard to call. This CDR3 comprises 13 residues. Per the germline V gene, CDR1 is SGHAT and CDR2 is FQNNGV. V lost 0 bases and J 9 bases, leaving 9 bases between the germline ends. The CDR3 DNA is TGTGCCAGCAGCTTAGATCAATGGGGTGAGCAGTTCTTC. Amino acid sequence: CASSLDQWGEQFF.

CDR3 residues: CAIRPSEISTDTQYF. The CDR3 DNA follows: TGTGCCATCAGGCCTAGCGAGATCAGCACAGATACGCAGTATTTT. The chain couples TRBV10-3 to TRBJ2-3; D may be TRBD2 (6 bases). Trimming removed 6 bases from V and 0 bases from J, with 13 bases in between. The CDR3 sequence is 15 residues long. Germline V gives CDR1 ENHRY, CDR2 SYGVKD.

The chain couples TRBV5-8 to TRBJ1-1; D uncertain. The CDR3 extends over 14 amino acids. Trimming cost V 0 bases and J 1 base, with 7 bases left between them. Germline V lookup: CDR1 SGHTS, CDR2 YDEGEE. The CDR3 here is CASSLGAANTEAFF. CDR3 sequence (DNA): TGTGCCAGCAGCTTGGGGGCGGCGAACACTGAAGCTTTCTTT. The full variable domain, rest sourced from reference TRBV5-8 and TRBJ1-1, is EAGVTQSPTHLIKTRGQQATLRCSPISGHTSVYWYQQALGLGLQFLLWYDEGEERNRGNFPPRFSGRQFPNYSSELNVNALELEDSALYLCASSLGAANTEAFFGQGTRLTVV.

This chain uses TRBV4-1 with TRBJ2-6; D is perhaps TRBD1 (6 bases). The germline V and J ends were trimmed by 0 bases and 2 bases, with 17 bases remaining between them. The CDR3 has 19 residues. Germline V gives CDR1 MGHRA, CDR2 YSYEKL. The CDR3 protein is CASSQEMGAIRPGANVLTF. The DNA for the CDR3 is TGCGCCAGCAGCCAAGAGATGGGGGCGATAAGGCCTGGGGCCAACGTCCTGACTTTC.

Judged by abundance, this clone is medium-sized (0.01 to 0.1%). This sequence joins TRBV6-1 and TRBJ1-5; TRBD1 aligns across 8 bases. The CDR3 length is 17 residues. J lost 6 bases, V lost 3 bases, and 13 bases had no gene match. The V gene's germline CDR1 is MNHNS and CDR2 SASEGT. CDR3 sequence (DNA): TGTGCCAGCAGTGACAGGACAGGGTTTGGGGTGGGTCAGCCCCAGCATTTT. This codes for CASSDRTGFGVGQPQHF.

This clone has more than one count but fewer than ten. CDR3 amino acids: CASSLGGIGGYTF. CDR3 in DNA: TGTGCCAGCAGCTTAGGAGGTATCGGCGGCTACACCTTC. This rearrangement joins TRBV7-9 to TRBJ1-2; D remains unclear. The germline V gene encodes CDR1 SEHNR and CDR2 FQNEAQ (reference sequence). This CDR3 contains 13 residues. Trimming stripped 1 base from V and 8 bases from J, with 11 bases between.

The rearrangement uses TRBV6-1 and TRBJ1-4; 8 bases are a match to TRBD1. CDR3 size: 16 residues. The V and J ends lost 4 bases and 7 bases, in that order; junction bases with no gene match: 11. The germline CDR1 and CDR2 sequences are MNHNS and SASEGT. This chain's CDR3 is CASSGSTGGSGEKLFF. The CDR3 nucleotides are TGTGCCAGCAGTGGATCTACAGGGGGTTCAGGTGAAAAACTGTTTTTT.

The V gene is TRBV5-1, the J gene TRBJ1-4, with D perhaps TRBD1 (5 bases). The CDR3 has 16 amino acids. Per germline, CDR1 SGHRS and CDR2 YFSETQ. Trimming left V 0 bases short and J 7 bases short, with 16 bases between. The CDR3 region has the DNA TGCGCCAGCAGCTTGGGAGGGGTACGGTCTCGTGAAAAACTGTTTTTT. Translating gives CASSLGGVRSREKLFF.

The gene calls are TRBV6-5 and TRBJ1-4, with a weak D call TRBD1 (6 bases). CDR1 is MNHEY and CDR2 is SVGAGI in the germline V gene. The CDR3 is made up of 15 amino acids. Trimming left V 0 bases short and J 4 bases short, with 9 bases between. The CDR3 is CASSYSGTFNEKLFF. The CDR3 region has the DNA TGTGCCAGCAGTTACTCCGGGACATTTAATGAAAAACTGTTTTTT.

The chain uses TRBV30 and TRBJ1-5, with TRBD1 matching 8 bases. The CDR3 loop spans 15 amino acids. The germline gives CDR1 GTSNPN, CDR2 SVGIG (reference sequence). V lost 2 bases and J lost 4; bases outside the gene matches: 7. CDR3 in amino acids: CAWSTRTGFNQPQHF. CDR3 bases: TGTGCCTGGAGTACTAGGACAGGGTTTAATCAGCCCCAGCATTTT.

This clone was seen just once. The chain combines TRBV18 with TRBJ1-2, with D possibly TRBD1 on 6 matching bases. Trimming cost V 3 bases and J 4 bases, with 12 bases left between them. The CDR3 covers 14 residues. Germline values: CDR1 KGHSH, CDR2 LQKENI. CDR3: CASSPNDRTYGYTF. In DNA, the CDR3 is TGTGCCAGCTCACCTAATGACAGGACCTATGGCTACACCTTC.

The rearrangement joins TRBV9 to TRBJ1-2; possible D gene TRBD1, 6 bases. Trimming took 3 bases from V and 4 from J, leaving 13 bases between them. The CDR3 is 14 residues long. CDR1 is SGDLS, CDR2 YYNGEE, per germline. The CDR3 nucleotides are TGTGCCAGCAGCGAGACCGGACAGACCTATGGCTACACCTTC. Amino acid sequence: CASSETGQTYGYTF.